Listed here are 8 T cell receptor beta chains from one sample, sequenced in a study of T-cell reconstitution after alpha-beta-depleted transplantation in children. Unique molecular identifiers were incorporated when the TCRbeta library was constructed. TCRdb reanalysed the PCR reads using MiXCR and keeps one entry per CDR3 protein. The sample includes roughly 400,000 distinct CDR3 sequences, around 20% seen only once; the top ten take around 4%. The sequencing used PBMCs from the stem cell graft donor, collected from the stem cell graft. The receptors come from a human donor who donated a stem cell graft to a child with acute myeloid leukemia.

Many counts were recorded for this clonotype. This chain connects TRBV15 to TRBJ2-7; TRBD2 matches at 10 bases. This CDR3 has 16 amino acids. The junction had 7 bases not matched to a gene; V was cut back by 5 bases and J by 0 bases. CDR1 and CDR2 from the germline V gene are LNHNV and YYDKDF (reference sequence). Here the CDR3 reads CATSDPGLAHSYEQYF. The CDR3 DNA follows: TGTGCCACCAGCGACCCGGGACTAGCGCACTCCTACGAGCAGTACTTC.

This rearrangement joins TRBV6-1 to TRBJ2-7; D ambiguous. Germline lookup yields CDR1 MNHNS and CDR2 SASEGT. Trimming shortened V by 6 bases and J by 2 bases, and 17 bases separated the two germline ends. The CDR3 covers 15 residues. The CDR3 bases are TGTGCCAGCAGCCCTGGGGAATTAATTACCTACGAGCAGTACTTC. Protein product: CASSPGELITYEQYF.

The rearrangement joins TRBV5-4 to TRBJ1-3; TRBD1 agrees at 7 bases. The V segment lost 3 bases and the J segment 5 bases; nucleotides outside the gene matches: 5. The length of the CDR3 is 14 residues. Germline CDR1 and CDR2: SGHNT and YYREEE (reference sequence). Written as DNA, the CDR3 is TGTGCCAGCAGCTGCAAGGGGGCGCGAAACACCATATATTTT. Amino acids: CASSCKGARNTIYF.

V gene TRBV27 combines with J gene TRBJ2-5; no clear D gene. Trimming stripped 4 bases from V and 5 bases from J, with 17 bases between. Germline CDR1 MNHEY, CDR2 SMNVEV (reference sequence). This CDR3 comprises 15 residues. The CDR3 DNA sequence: TGTGCCAGCAGTTCTATGCAAGGCGAGAGGGAGACCCAGTACTTC. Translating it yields CASSSMQGERETQYF.

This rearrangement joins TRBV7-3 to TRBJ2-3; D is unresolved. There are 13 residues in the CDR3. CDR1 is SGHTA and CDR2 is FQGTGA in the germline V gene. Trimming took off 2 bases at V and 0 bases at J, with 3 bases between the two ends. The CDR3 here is CASSLHSTDTQYF. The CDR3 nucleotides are TGTGCCAGCAGCTTACATAGCACAGATACGCAGTATTTT. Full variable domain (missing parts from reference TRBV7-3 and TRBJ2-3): GAGVSQTPSNKVTEKGKYVELRCDPISGHTALYWYRQSLGQGPEFLIYFQGTGAADDSGLPNDRFFAVRPEGSVSTLKIQRTERGDSAVYLCASSLHSTDTQYFGPGTRLTVL.

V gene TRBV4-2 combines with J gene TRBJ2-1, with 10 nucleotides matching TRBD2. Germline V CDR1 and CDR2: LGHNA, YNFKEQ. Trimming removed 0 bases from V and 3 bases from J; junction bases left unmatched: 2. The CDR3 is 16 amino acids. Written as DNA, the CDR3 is TGTGCCAGCAGCCAAGAAGGACTAGCGGACTACAATGAGCAGTTCTTC. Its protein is CASSQEGLADYNEQFF.

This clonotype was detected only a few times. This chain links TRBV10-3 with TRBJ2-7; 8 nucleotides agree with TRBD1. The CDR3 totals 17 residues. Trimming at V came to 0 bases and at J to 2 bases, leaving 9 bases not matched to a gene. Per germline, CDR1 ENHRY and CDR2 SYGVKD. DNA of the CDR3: TGTGCCATCAGTGAGTCCGCGACAGGGGTGGGGGCCTACGAGCAGTACTTC. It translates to CAISESATGVGAYEQYF.

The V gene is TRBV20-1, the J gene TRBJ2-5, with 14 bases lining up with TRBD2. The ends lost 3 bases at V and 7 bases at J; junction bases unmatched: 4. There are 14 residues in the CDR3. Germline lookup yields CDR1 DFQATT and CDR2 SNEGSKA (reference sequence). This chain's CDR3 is CSARGLAGVRTQYF. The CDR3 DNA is TGCAGTGCTAGGGGACTAGCGGGGGTCAGGACCCAGTACTTC.